Following are 18 T cell receptor beta chains from one sample sequenced in a study of regulatory T cells in long-lasting Graves disease. The time point here: newly diagnosed GD, antithyroid drugs for less than 3 months. With RNA extracted from PBMCs as input, the TCR library was made. Building the TCR beta libraries relied on iRepertoire HTBI primers, and CDR3 regions underwent Arm-PCR. In TCRdb, the multiplex PCR reads were re-called with MiXCR into one record per CDR3 protein. The table lists approximately 350,000 distinct CDR3 sequences, approximately 16% of them singletons. These same data were also listed under a study on T cells in Graves' hyperthyroidism and ophthalmopathy.

The starting material was peripheral blood mononuclear cells (PBMCs), obtained at new diagnosis, from a patient treated with antithyroid drugs. All receptors come from a man aged 35-49 years with Graves disease.

This clonotype was seen many times. The J gene is TRBJ1-1, the V gene TRBV30, with D perhaps matching TRBD1 (6 bases). Germline V gives CDR1 GTSNPN, CDR2 SVGIG (reference sequence). V shed 4 bases and J shed 6 bases, with 12 bases lying between them. This CDR3 has 12 amino acids. DNA of the CDR3: TGTGCCTGGACGCACAGGGCCTCTGAAGCTTTCTTT. This codes for CAWTHRASEAFF.

This clonotype was counted only a few times. The J gene is TRBJ2-3, the V gene TRBV6-1, with 9 bases identical to TRBD1. The CDR3 covers 14 residues. CDR1 and CDR2 (germline): MNHNS, SASEGT. Trimming took 4 bases from V and 3 from J; bases not matched to a gene: 2. The CDR3, as DNA: TGTGCCAGCAGTGGGACAGGGGAAACAGATACGCAGTATTTT. It encodes CASSGTGETDTQYF.

This chain joins TRBV12-3 or TRBV12-4 and TRBJ2-1; TRBD2 is a possible D gene (6 bases). There are 12 residues in the CDR3. V was pared by 6 bases and J by 7 bases, with 10 bases between. The CDR3 DNA sequence: TGTGCCAGCAGATACCTAGCGAATGAGCAGTTCTTC. It yields the protein CASRYLANEQFF.

The sample holds many counts of this clonotype. This chain connects TRBV3-1 to TRBJ2-3; a weak D match, TRBD2 (6 bases). Trimming cost V 0 bases and J 6 bases, with 13 bases left between them. Germline CDR1 and CDR2: LGHDT and YNNKEL (reference sequence). CDR3 size: 15 residues. CDR3 region: CASSQEPRLGDTQYF. The CDR3 DNA is TGTGCCAGCAGCCAAGAACCCCGACTAGGGGATACGCAGTATTTT.

The table lists this clonotype with many counts. The genes are TRBV24-1 and TRBJ2-5, with D perhaps TRBD1 (6 bases). Germline CDR1 and CDR2: KGHDR and SFDVKD. The CDR3 sequence is 13 residues long. The germline V and J ends were trimmed by 9 bases and 1 base, with 11 bases remaining between them. CDR3 sequence: CATSGHAQETQYF. In nucleotides, the CDR3 is TGTGCCACCTCGGGACATGCCCAAGAGACCCAGTACTTC.

The chain joins TRBV9 to TRBJ1-4; the D gene is possibly TRBD1 (5 bases). V dropped 4 bases and J dropped 8 bases, with 21 bases sitting between them. Germline-derived CDR1 and CDR2 are SGDLS and YYNGEE. The CDR3 has 16 residues. The CDR3 DNA sequence: TGTGCCAGCAGCCTAGGTGGTGGGGGTAGAAGCGAAAAACTGTTTTTT. This codes for CASSLGGGGRSEKLFF.

This clonotype was seen many times. The gene calls are TRBV20-1 and TRBJ2-2; D is unclear. The V gene lost 6 bases and the J gene lost 0 bases, with 14 bases spanning the gap. Germline-derived CDR1 and CDR2 are DFQATT and SNEGSKA (reference sequence). CDR3 size: 15 residues. CDR3 DNA: TGCAGTGCGAGATCAAGAAAACCGAACACCGGGGAGCTGTTTTTT. It is translated as CSARSRKPNTGELFF.

The CDR3 sequence: CASSWTSGWAADTQYF. The CDR3 region has the DNA TGTGCCAGCAGCTGGACTAGCGGGTGGGCAGCAGATACGCAGTATTTT. The chain is built from TRBV6-1 and TRBJ2-3; TRBD2 aligns across 11 bases. CDR3 length equals 16 residues. The junction had 9 bases not matched to a gene; V was cut back by 6 bases and J by 4 bases. Germline CDR1 is MNHNS and CDR2 is SASEGT.

This clonotype has at least ten counts. This chain uses TRBV20-1 with TRBJ2-7; 8 nucleotides align to TRBD1. This CDR3 contains 15 residues. Trimming took 3 bases from V and 1 from J; bases not matched to a gene: 8. Germline values: CDR1 DFQATT, CDR2 SNEGSKA (reference sequence). The chain's CDR3 is CSARTLGQASYEQYF. In nucleotides, the CDR3 is TGCAGTGCTAGGACTTTGGGACAGGCGTCCTACGAGCAGTACTTC.

This clonotype was detected many times. This chain links TRBV30 with TRBJ2-1, with D tentatively TRBD1 (6 bases). The CDR3 consists of 17 residues. With 3 bases removed from V and 7 bases from J, the gap between germline ends came to 25 bases. CDR1 GTSNPN and CDR2 SVGIG come from the germline V gene (reference sequence). As DNA, the CDR3 is TGTGCCTGGAGCCTACCCTGGGGACATTCGGCTGTTAATGAGCAGTTCTTC. Amino acids: CAWSLPWGHSAVNEQFF.

The chain carries TRBV5-1 and TRBJ2-7, with 10 positions matching TRBD1. Germline-derived CDR1 and CDR2 are SGHRS and YFSETQ. The V and J ends lost 3 bases and 4 bases, in that order; junction bases with no gene match: 7. This CDR3 contains 15 residues. The CDR3 bases are TGCGCCAGCAGCTCAATCGGGACAGGGGTGTACGAGCAGTACTTC. As protein: CASSSIGTGVYEQYF.

The sample holds many counts of this clonotype. The J gene is TRBJ2-7, the V gene TRBV28; 7 bases line up with TRBD1. The germline CDR1 and CDR2 sequences are MDHEN and SYDVKM. Trimming removed 6 bases from V and 0 bases from J; junction bases left unmatched: 14. CDR3 length: 17 amino acids. The CDR3 protein is CASSPPPGQTSSYEQYF. The CDR3 DNA reads as TGTGCCAGCAGCCCTCCTCCGGGACAGACCAGCTCCTACGAGCAGTACTTC. Full variable domain (remainder filled in from reference TRBV28 and TRBJ2-7): DVKVTQSSRYLVKRTGEKVFLECVQDMDHENMFWYRQDPGLGLRLIYFSYDVKMKEKGDIPEGYSVSREKKERFSLILESASTNQTSMYLCASSPPPGQTSSYEQYFGPGTRLTVT.

This rearrangement joins TRBV5-1 to TRBJ2-1; 11 bases match TRBD2. The CDR3 is made up of 16 amino acids. Trimming cost V 3 bases and J 4 bases; bases outside gene matches: 6. Germline CDR1 SGHRS, CDR2 YFSETQ. The CDR3, as DNA: TGCGCCAGCAGCTCCTTGGTAGCGGGGGGGTACAATGAGCAGTTCTTC. This gives the protein CASSSLVAGGYNEQFF.

This clonotype was counted many times. The CDR3 reads CSARQTGGWWKQPQHF. CDR3 DNA sequence: TGCAGTGCGCGGCAAACCGGAGGGTGGTGGAAACAGCCCCAGCATTTT. The J gene is TRBJ1-5, the V gene TRBV20-1; D not resolved. CDR1 is DFQATT and CDR2 is SNEGSKA in the germline V gene (reference sequence). The CDR3 is 16 residues long. The germline V and J ends were trimmed by 6 bases and 7 bases, with 25 bases remaining between them.

This clonotype was recorded at least ten times. The J gene is TRBJ2-1, the V gene TRBV28; 8 bases fit TRBD2. The CDR3 length is 16 residues. The junction had 11 bases not matched to a gene; V was cut back by 2 bases and J by 8 bases. In germline, CDR1 is MDHEN, CDR2 SYDVKM. CDR3 region: CASSLGGAGGAHEQFF. The CDR3 region has the DNA TGTGCCAGCAGTTTAGGAGGGGCCGGGGGGGCACATGAGCAGTTCTTC.

This clonotype has at least ten counts. V and J are TRBV6-1 and TRBJ1-2, with D unclear. Germline V gene sequence: CDR1 MNHNS, CDR2 SASEGT. Between the trimmed V and J ends, which lost 0 bases and 4 bases, there was a span of 12 bases. The CDR3 is made up of 15 amino acids. The CDR3 DNA reads TGTGCCAGCAGTGAAGCGCCATCACCGACCTATGGCTACACCTTC. This translates into CASSEAPSPTYGYTF.

Comment on this clonotype: A much larger clone is a single base away; this may be a read error. The J gene is TRBJ1-3, the V gene TRBV30; D possibly corresponds to TRBD1 (6 bases). CDR3 size: 17 residues. CDR1 and CDR2 from the germline V gene are GTSNPN and SVGIG (reference sequence). CDR3 sequence: CAWSVLDSEFSGDTIYF. CDR3 nucleotides: TGTGCCTGGAGTGTGCTGGACAGTGAATTCTCTGGAGACACCATATATTTT.

This clonotype was counted ten times or more. The CDR3 DNA is TGTGCCAGCACCCTGGAGAGGGATCCCCAAGAGACCCAGTACTTC. This gives the protein CASTLERDPQETQYF. The J gene is TRBJ2-5, the V gene TRBV27, with a weak D call TRBD2 (5 bases). The CDR3 is 15 amino acids. Germline-derived CDR1 and CDR2 are MNHEY and SMNVEV (reference sequence). V was trimmed by 7 bases and J by 1 base, leaving 16 bases between them.